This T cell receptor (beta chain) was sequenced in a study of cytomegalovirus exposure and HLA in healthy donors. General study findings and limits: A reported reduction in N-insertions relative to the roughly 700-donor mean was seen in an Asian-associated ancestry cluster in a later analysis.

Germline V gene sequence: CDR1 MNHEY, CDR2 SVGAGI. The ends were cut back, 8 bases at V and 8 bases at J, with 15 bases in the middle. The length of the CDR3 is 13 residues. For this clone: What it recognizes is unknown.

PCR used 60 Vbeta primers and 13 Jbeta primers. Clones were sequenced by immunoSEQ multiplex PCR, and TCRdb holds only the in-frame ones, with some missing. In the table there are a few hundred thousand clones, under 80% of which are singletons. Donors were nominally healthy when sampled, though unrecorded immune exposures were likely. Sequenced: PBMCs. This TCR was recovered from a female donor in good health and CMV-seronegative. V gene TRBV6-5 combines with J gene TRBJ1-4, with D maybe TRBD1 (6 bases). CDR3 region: CASAAGAGEKLFF. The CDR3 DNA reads TGTGCCAGCGCCGCAGGGGCAGGGGAAAAACTGTTTTTT.